This entry is about one T cell receptor beta chain. In the authors' methods: Quantification of nucleated cells was approximated via reference gene primer amplification. Only in-frame clones appear in the TCRdb table, and some are missing; sequencing was by immunoSEQ multiplex PCR. V, J and clone size reflect that table, while D and trimming were determined from the DNA. The sample contains roughly 120,000 clones, about 88% of which appear only once. Germline values: CDR1 LGHDT, CDR2 YNNKEL (reference sequence). Trimming stripped 4 bases from V and 1 base from J, with 16 bases between. The CDR3 totals 16 residues. The entry originates in a study of blood T cell repertoires in COVID-19. The overall study: Some COVID-19 samples were acute and others convalescent; all came from the United States, Italy and Spain. PBMCs, B-cell-depleted T cells, or T cells provided the cDNA or gDNA that made up the material.

The receptor comes from a man between 50 and 59 years old with active COVID-19. The V call is TRBV3-1 (or the pseudogene TRBV3-2), the J call TRBJ1-1; no definite D call. The source material was peripheral blood. This chain's CDR3 is CASSRYLAGGNTEAFF. In nucleotides, the CDR3 is TGTGCCAGCAGCCGTTACTTGGCAGGTGGGAACACTGAAGCTTTCTTT.